The clone carrying this TCR beta chain was recorded only once. Its matching antigen is unknown. Primers included in the PCR were 60 Vbeta and 13 Jbeta primers. Original processing notes: As a later analysis found, there were 78 million or so unique TCR beta chains, of which some 10 million were shared. Profiled with immunoSEQ multiplex PCR; TCRdb holds only in-frame clones, not every one. D and trimming were read from the DNA, whereas the V and J calls and clone size are those reported in that table. The data hold roughly 150,000 clones, with under 70% observed a single time. These data come from a study of cytomegalovirus exposure and HLA in healthy donors. Study-level points and caveats: Across donors, presence/absence analyses took sequencing depth to be roughly uniform.

Trimming stripped 4 bases from V and 4 bases from J, with 15 bases between. The CDR3 spans 16 residues. In germline, CDR1 is SGHRS, CDR2 YFSETQ. The V call is TRBV5-1, the J call TRBJ2-6; perhaps TRBD2 as D (6 bases). The sequenced sample consisted of PBMCs. This receptor was taken from a man under 40 in good health and CMV-seropositive. CDR3 amino acids: CASSPPRGGGANVLTF. CDR3 nucleotide sequence: TGCGCCAGCAGCCCTCCGAGGGGAGGAGGGGCCAACGTCCTGACTTTC.